The entry below gives a single T cell receptor beta chain sequence along with its context. CDR1 is MGHRA and CDR2 is YSYEKL in the germline V gene. Trimming shortened V by 4 bases and J by 13 bases, and 11 bases separated the two germline ends. The CDR3 is made up of 12 amino acids. The authors' processing: Reference gene primer amplification gave nucleated cell count estimates. Sequenced by immunoSEQ multiplex PCR; TCRdb stores in-frame clones only, minus some. V and J calls and clone size follow that table, whereas D and trimming were derived from the DNA. Of just over 300,000 clones detected, about nine tenths appear once; the ten largest clones hold roughly 2.3%. The sample belongs to a study of blood T cell repertoires in COVID-19. Study in general: Material from acute and convalescent COVID-19 was sourced from the United States, Italy and Spain. Sources were T cells, B-cell-depleted T cells, or PBMCs; the material itself was cDNA or gDNA.

This clonotype originated in a man younger than 35 with active or convalescent COVID-19. Sequencing was performed on peripheral blood. This chain joins TRBV4-1 and TRBJ1-6; D unresolved. The CDR3 reads CASSLPGRPLHF. The DNA for the CDR3 is TGCGCCAGCAGCCTCCCGGGGAGGCCCCTCCACTTT.